The 19 T cell receptor beta chains in this list originate from one sample, sequenced in a study of blood T cells in healthy people across ages. A second about 7 to 12 cycle PCR used barcoded and J-beta primers. TCRdb used MiXCR to reprocess the 5' RACE reads, holding one entry per CDR3 protein. The sample shows roughly 1,500,000 distinct CDR3 sequences, roughly 30% of them seen only once. Sequencing input: blood. Receptor source: a woman aged 25-40 years in good health.

On this clonotype itself: Its ends do not fully match the called genes, so a read error is possible. V is TRBV5-1 and J is TRBJ2-5; 10 nucleotides align to TRBD1. The CDR3 has 16 amino acids. Per the germline V gene, CDR1 is SGHRS and CDR2 is YFSETQ. The DNA for the CDR3 is TGCGCCAGCAGCTCAACCGGGACAGGGGTCGGCGAGACCCAGTGCTTC. Its protein product is CASSSTGTGVGETQCF. Using reference TRBV5-1 and TRBJ2-5 for the parts outside the CDR3, the full variable domain is KAGVTQTPRYLIKTRGQQVTLSCSPISGHRSVSWYQQTPGQGLQFLFEYFSETQRNKGNFPGRFSGRQFSNSRSEMNVSTLELGDSALYLCASSSTGTGVGETQCFGPGTRLLVL.

This clonotype was counted at least ten times. The V and J genes are TRBV29-1 and TRBJ1-2; D ambiguous. Germline CDR1 reads SQVTM; CDR2 reads ANQGSEA. The germline V and J ends were trimmed by 5 bases and 4 bases, with 11 bases remaining between them. The CDR3 covers 12 residues. CDR3 residues: CSVSPISYGYTF. CDR3 bases: TGCAGCGTTTCCCCCATCAGCTATGGCTACACCTTC.

The sample holds a few counts of this clonotype. V and J are TRBV20-1 and TRBJ2-7; tentatively, D is TRBD2 (6 bases). Between the trimmed V and J ends, which lost 6 bases and 2 bases, there was a span of 11 bases. Per the germline V gene, CDR1 is DFQATT and CDR2 is SNEGSKA (reference sequence). The CDR3 loop spans 12 amino acids. Written as DNA, the CDR3 is TGCAGTGCGGCCCCGGGAGCCTACGAGCAGTACTTC. It translates to CSAAPGAYEQYF.

The chain is built from TRBV29-1 and TRBJ2-2; 8 nucleotides line up with TRBD1. The CDR3 sequence is 14 residues long. V gave up 2 bases and J gave up 7 bases; unmatched junction bases: 6. The germline V gene has CDR1 SQVTM and CDR2 ANQGSEA. This CDR3 is CSVEKPGGYGELFF. The CDR3 DNA sequence: TGCAGCGTTGAAAAACCAGGGGGCTACGGGGAGCTGTTTTTT.

V gene TRBV4-2 combines with J gene TRBJ2-3, with 8 bases that match TRBD2. This CDR3 has 19 amino acids. CDR1 is LGHNA, CDR2 YNFKEQ, per germline. Trimming took 1 base from V and 1 from J; bases not matched to a gene: 13. The CDR3 DNA sequence: TGTGCCAGCAGCCAAGGGCCCCCAGGGGTACTAGCGGGCACAGATACGCAGTATTTT. Translation: CASSQGPPGVLAGTDTQYF.

The chain links TRBV5-1 to TRBJ2-2; TRBD1 agrees at 7 bases. This CDR3 is built from 15 residues. Germline V gene sequence: CDR1 SGHRS, CDR2 YFSETQ. The V gene end was trimmed by 2 bases and the J gene end by 3 bases; junction bases not matched to a gene: 4. CDR3 region: CASSLQGQDTGELFF. The CDR3 DNA follows: TGCGCCAGCAGCTTACAGGGGCAGGACACCGGGGAGCTGTTTTTT.

This chain uses TRBV5-1 with TRBJ2-1, with 8 bases identical to TRBD2. After removal of 0 bases from V and 9 bases from J, the junction contained 11 bases not matched to a gene. This CDR3 is built from 16 residues. CDR1 and CDR2 (germline): SGHRS, YFSETQ. The CDR3 nucleotides read TGCGCCAGCAGCTTGGAGGCGGGGGGTTTAGTCGGTGAGCAGTTCTTC. Amino acids: CASSLEAGGLVGEQFF.

V usage is TRBV3-1 and J usage is TRBJ2-5; 9 bases line up with TRBD2. There are 15 residues in the CDR3. The germline gives CDR1 LGHDT, CDR2 YNNKEL (reference sequence). Unmatched junction bases numbered 2, after V lost 0 bases and J lost 3 bases. The CDR3 DNA is TGTGCCAGCAGCCAAGAGGGGACTAGCAAAGAGACCCAGTACTTC. Translated, it gives CASSQEGTSKETQYF.

The V call is TRBV27, the J call TRBJ2-1; 14 nucleotides agree with TRBD2. The J call may be in error: the DNA end matches TRBJ2-7 better. This CDR3 is built from 17 residues. CDR1 is MNHEY, CDR2 SMNVEV, per germline (reference sequence). The CDR3 sequence: CASSPGTSGSSYNEQYF. The CDR3 DNA reads as TGTGCCAGCAGTCCAGGGACTAGCGGGAGCTCCTACAATGAGCAGTACTTC.

The V call is TRBV11-2, the J call TRBJ2-4; D gene unclear. V shed 0 bases and J shed 8 bases, with 11 bases lying between them. From germline, CDR1 is SGHAT and CDR2 FQNNGV. The CDR3 has 14 residues. CDR3 bases: TGTGCCAGCAGCTTAGATTCACCCGAGGACATTCAGTACTTC. Protein product: CASSLDSPEDIQYF.

This clonotype was counted a few times. The genes are TRBV28 and TRBJ2-5; D might be TRBD1 (8 bases). The CDR3 length is 15 residues. Deletions cut 4 bases from V and 3 bases from J, with 15 bases between. Germline CDR1 and CDR2: MDHEN and SYDVKM. The CDR3, as DNA: TGTGCCAGCAGTTCTTACAGGGGGGGAGAAGAGACCCAGTACTTC. Its translation: CASSSYRGGEETQYF.

In its sample, this clonotype was seen many times. V and J are TRBV5-5 and TRBJ1-4; 10 bases align to TRBD1. Germline loops: CDR1 SGHKS, CDR2 YYEKEE (reference sequence). Trimming cost V 0 bases and J 5 bases; bases outside gene matches: 4. The CDR3 contains 16 residues. The CDR3 region has the DNA TGTGCCAGCAGCTTGGGGGACAGGGGATCAAATGAAAAACTGTTTTTT. It translates to CASSLGDRGSNEKLFF.

In its sample, this clonotype was seen once. The chain joins TRBV11-2 to TRBJ2-7; D is possibly TRBD1 (6 bases). V was pared by 6 bases and J by 12 bases, with 27 bases between. Looked up from germline, CDR1 is SGHAT and CDR2 is FQNNGV. This CDR3 is built from 15 residues. The CDR3 is CASRYSGTQGYGLYF. CDR3 bases: TGTGCCAGCAGGTATTCCGGGACACAAGGTTATGGGCTGTACTTC.

The rearrangement uses TRBV6-1 and TRBJ2-5; D might be TRBD2 (7 bases). Germline CDR1 reads MNHNS; CDR2 reads SASEGT. This CDR3 is built from 14 residues. Trimming shortened V by 10 bases and J by 5 bases, and 20 bases separated the two germline ends. CDR3 loop: CANILGGLLETQYF. CDR3 DNA: TGTGCCAATATATTGGGGGGGCTACTGGAGACCCAGTACTTC.

There are a few counts of this clonotype. The chain couples TRBV6-5 to TRBJ2-7, with D perhaps TRBD2 (5 bases). Germline values: CDR1 MNHEY, CDR2 SVGAGI. This CDR3 is 15 amino acids long. Between the trimmed V and J ends, which lost 6 bases and 4 bases, there was a span of 19 bases. The DNA for the CDR3 is TGTGCCAGCAGCCGAGGGTCGGATATGAGGTACGAGCAGTACTTC. Protein product: CASSRGSDMRYEQYF.

This clonotype was detected only a few times. CDR3 amino acids: CASGGLAGGNNEQFF. The CDR3 bases are TGTGCCAGCGGGGGACTAGCGGGAGGCAACAATGAGCAGTTCTTC. This rearrangement joins TRBV25-1 to TRBJ2-1; 15 bases map to TRBD2. Trimming cost V 8 bases and J 5 bases; bases outside gene matches: 4. The germline V gene encodes CDR1 MGHDK and CDR2 SYGVNS. There are 15 residues in the CDR3. The variable domain in full, completed from reference TRBV25-1 and TRBJ2-1, reads EADIYQTPRYLVIGTGKKITLECSQTMGHDKMYWYQQDPGMELHLIHYSYGVNSTEKGDLSSESTVSRIRTEHFPLTLESARPSHTSQYLCASGGLAGGNNEQFFGPGTRLTVL.

The V gene is TRBV6-5, the J gene TRBJ2-3; either TRBD1 or TRBD2 may fit D (5 bases each). Germline values: CDR1 MNHEY, CDR2 SVGAGI. Trimming stripped 7 bases from V and 0 bases from J, with 11 bases between. There are 14 residues in the CDR3. The CDR3 spells CASNMGDSTDTQYF. CDR3 bases: TGTGCCAGCAACATGGGGGACAGCACAGATACGCAGTATTTT.

The chain has TRBV7-8 and TRBJ1-2; TRBD1 matches at 9 bases. The CDR3 runs 15 residues. The germline CDR1 and CDR2 sequences are SGHVS and FQNEAQ. V dropped 2 bases and J dropped 5; count of bases not matched to a gene: 6. The CDR3 coding sequence is TGTGCCAGCAGCTTACCACAGGGGGCAGTTTATGGCTACACCTTC. Its protein is CASSLPQGAVYGYTF. Based on the CDR3 plus reference TRBV7-8 and TRBJ1-2, the full variable domain is GAGVSQSPRYKVAKRGQDVALRCDPISGHVSLFWYQQALGQGPEFLTYFQNEAQLDKSGLPSDRFFAERPEGSVSTLKIQRTQQEDSAVYLCASSLPQGAVYGYTFGSGTRLTVV.

This clonotype was observed a few times. J is TRBJ2-5 and V is TRBV20-1; 11 positions match TRBD2. The CDR3 runs to 15 residues. From germline, CDR1 is DFQATT and CDR2 SNEGSKA (reference sequence). The junction had 4 bases not matched to a gene; V was cut back by 3 bases and J by 1 base. As DNA, the CDR3 is TGCAGTGCTAGGATACTAGCGGGGGCCCAAGAGACCCAGTACTTC. This translates into CSARILAGAQETQYF.